Following are 3 T cell receptor beta chains from one sample sequenced in a study of blood T cell repertoires in COVID-19 (dated by TCRdb to the early 2020s). The library relied on the immunoSEQ multiplex PCR assay. This is the immuneACCESS table as TCRdb keeps it, with only in-frame sequences that have V and J called. A part of the clones is gone; compared with another copy, unresolved V genes explain less than half, and the rest is unexplained. The sample has some 250,000 clones on record, around four fifths of them singletons. Jointly, the top ten make up approximately 9% of the sample. Sequenced material: peripheral blood. These receptors were collected from a man aged 35 to 55 with active or convalescent COVID-19.

This clone has only a few counts. This chain links TRBV24-1 with TRBJ2-5; 11 nucleotides agree with TRBD2. The V segment lost 3 bases and the J segment 1 base; nucleotides outside the gene matches: 3. Germline CDR1 and CDR2: KGHDR and SFDVKD. CDR3 length equals 16 residues. Here the CDR3 reads CATSDILAGGQETQYF. In DNA form, the CDR3 reads TGTGCCACCAGTGATATCCTAGCGGGGGGCCAAGAGACCCAGTACTTC.

CDR3 sequence reads: CASSYASGQGGPSGEAFF. CDR3 sequence (DNA): TGTGCCAGCAGTTACGCCTCCGGACAGGGAGGCCCCTCCGGTGAAGCTTTCTTT. The V call is TRBV6-2 or TRBV6-3, the J call TRBJ1-1; TRBD1 matches at 8 bases. V shed 2 bases, J shed 7 bases, and the junction held 18 bases outside the gene matches. Per the germline V gene, CDR1 is MNHEY and CDR2 is SVGEGT. The CDR3 is made up of 18 amino acids.

This chain uses TRBV6-2 or TRBV6-3 with TRBJ1-2, with 9 bases aligning to TRBD1. This CDR3 is 15 amino acids long. The germline V gene has CDR1 MNHEY and CDR2 SVGEGT. With V trimmed by 5 bases and J by 6 bases, 10 bases remained unmatched. CDR3 protein: CASSPYRGQLNGYTF. In nucleotides, the CDR3 is TGTGCCAGCAGTCCATACAGGGGGCAACTCAATGGCTACACCTTC.